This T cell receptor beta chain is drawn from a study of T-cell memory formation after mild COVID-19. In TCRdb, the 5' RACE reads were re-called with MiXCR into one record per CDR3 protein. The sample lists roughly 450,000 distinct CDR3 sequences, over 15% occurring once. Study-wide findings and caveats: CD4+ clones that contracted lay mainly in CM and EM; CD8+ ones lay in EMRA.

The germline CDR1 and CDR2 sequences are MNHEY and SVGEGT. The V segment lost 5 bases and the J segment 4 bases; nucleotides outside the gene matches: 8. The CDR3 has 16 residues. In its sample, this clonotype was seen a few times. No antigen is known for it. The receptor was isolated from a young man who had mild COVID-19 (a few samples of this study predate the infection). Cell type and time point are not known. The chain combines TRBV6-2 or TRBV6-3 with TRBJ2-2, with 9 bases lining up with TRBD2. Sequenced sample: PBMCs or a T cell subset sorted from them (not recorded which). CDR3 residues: CASSRSSGELTGELFF. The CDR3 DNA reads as TGTGCCAGCAGTCGATCTAGCGGGGAGCTCACCGGGGAGCTGTTTTTT.